The next 11 T cell receptor beta chains were all read from a single sample in a study of T cells after yellow fever vaccination. TCRdb re-called the 5' RACE reads through MiXCR, storing one row per CDR3 protein. The sample carries about 500,000 distinct CDR3 sequences, about a sixth recorded once. The sequencing here drew on PBMCs, taken 5 to 6 days after the first yellow fever vaccination. These receptor sequences come from a man aged 18 to 29 who received the YFV17D yellow fever vaccine.

CDR3 sequence (DNA): TGCAGTGCCCGGCGGGGGGTTGGTCAGCCCCAGCATTTT. This sequence encodes CSARRGVGQPQHF. The J gene is TRBJ1-5, the V gene TRBV20-1, with D possibly matching TRBD1 (5 bases). V was trimmed by 6 bases and J by 6 bases, leaving 15 bases between them. Germline CDR1 is DFQATT and CDR2 is SNEGSKA (reference sequence). The CDR3 extends over 13 amino acids.

This clonotype was seen more than once but under ten times. The chain uses TRBV6-5 and TRBJ1-4; 8 bases match TRBD1. J gave up 7 bases and V 4 bases, and 11 bases lay outside the gene matches. CDR1 and CDR2 from the germline V gene are MNHEY and SVGAGI. The CDR3 runs to 16 residues. This CDR3 is CASSWTGSLEGEKLFF. The CDR3, as DNA: TGTGCCAGCAGTTGGACAGGGTCGTTGGAAGGTGAAAAACTGTTTTTT.

This chain joins TRBV30 and TRBJ1-5; the D is unclear. The CDR3 runs to 13 residues. CDR1 and CDR2 (germline): GTSNPN, SVGIG (reference sequence). V dropped 0 bases and J dropped 4 bases, with 7 bases sitting between them. In DNA, the CDR3 is TGTGCCTGGAGTGTACGGGGAAATCAGCCCCAGCATTTT. Protein sequence: CAWSVRGNQPQHF.

Only a few counts were recorded for this clonotype. This chain links TRBV6-6 with TRBJ2-7, with D tentatively TRBD2 (5 bases). The CDR3 sequence is 13 residues long. V shed 8 bases and J shed 7 bases, with 18 bases lying between them. Germline lookup yields CDR1 MNHNY and CDR2 SVGAGI (reference sequence). The CDR3 DNA reads TGTGCCAGCTCGTGGGCTTCCTCGGGGGAGCAGTACGTC. As protein: CASSWASSGEQYV.

The table lists this clonotype with a few counts. This chain joins TRBV10-3 and TRBJ2-7, with D possibly matching TRBD2 (5 bases). In germline, CDR1 is ENHRY, CDR2 SYGVKD. There are 14 residues in the CDR3. Trimming left V 0 bases short and J 5 bases short, with 11 bases between. CDR3 loop: CAISESSHGNEQYF. CDR3 bases: TGTGCCATCAGTGAGTCGAGTCACGGGAACGAGCAGTACTTC.

This clonotype was seen repeatedly, ten times or more. V usage is TRBV27 and J usage is TRBJ2-3; 8 bases line up with TRBD1. The J segment lost 6 bases and the V segment lost 9 bases, leaving 14 bases of the junction unmatched. The CDR3 spans 15 residues. Per the germline V gene, CDR1 is MNHEY and CDR2 is SMNVEV (reference sequence). CDR3 nucleotides: TGTGCCAGTCAAATCAGGGGGCGACGAGGGGATACGCAGTATTTT. Protein product: CASQIRGRRGDTQYF.

The chain uses TRBV18 and TRBJ2-7; D is perhaps TRBD2 (6 bases). Trimming shortened V by 6 bases and J by 6 bases, and 18 bases separated the two germline ends. The CDR3 totals 14 residues. CDR1 is KGHSH and CDR2 is LQKENI in the germline V gene. CDR3 protein: CASSASDGRGEQYF. The CDR3 DNA sequence: TGTGCCAGCTCCGCTTCCGACGGGCGGGGCGAGCAGTACTTC.

This rearrangement joins TRBV20-1 to TRBJ2-3; 12 bases match TRBD2. The CDR3 length is 14 residues. The germline V gene encodes CDR1 DFQATT and CDR2 SNEGSKA (reference sequence). Losses at the gene ends were 5 bases for V and 5 bases for J; bases not matched to a gene: 5. The chain's CDR3 is CSALAGGTVDTQYF. The CDR3 DNA reads TGCAGTGCTCTAGCGGGGGGGACGGTAGATACGCAGTATTTT.

V and J are TRBV24-1 and TRBJ1-1, with D maybe TRBD1 (6 bases). This CDR3 has 13 residues. V lost 6 bases to trimming and J lost 10 bases, with 17 bases between them. Germline CDR1 KGHDR, CDR2 SFDVKD. The DNA of the CDR3 is TGTGCCACCAGTCACGCAGGGACATCCAGAGCTTTCTTT. Translating it yields CATSHAGTSRAFF.

The J gene is TRBJ1-4, the V gene TRBV18; TRBD1 matches at 9 bases. This CDR3 contains 15 residues. V lost 0 bases, J lost 7 bases, and 3 bases stayed unmatched. Germline CDR1 KGHSH, CDR2 LQKENI. CDR3 loop: CASSPPPGQGEKLFF. CDR3 sequence (DNA): TGTGCCAGCTCACCACCTCCGGGACAGGGTGAAAAACTGTTTTTT.

A few counts support this clonotype. This chain joins TRBV28 and TRBJ2-7; D unclear. The ends were cut back, 6 bases at V and 2 bases at J, with 11 bases in the middle. The germline gives CDR1 MDHEN, CDR2 SYDVKM. This CDR3 is 13 amino acids long. CDR3 sequence (DNA): TGTGCCAGCAGCGGATCCCTTACCTACGAGCAGTACGTC. This sequence encodes CASSGSLTYEQYV.